These T cell receptor beta chains were read from a single sample in a study of OX40 agonist ivuxolimab in advanced cancers. Using immunoSEQ multiplex PCR, the repertoire was profiled, and TCRdb retains in-frame clones only, with some absent. The table shows roughly 86,000 clones, with approximately 90% occurring only once. The sequenced sample was CD4+ or CD8+ T cells sorted from blood, obtained in a trial of the OX40 agonist ivuxolimab. The receptor set was obtained from an adult with an advanced solid tumor such as melanoma, head and neck, liver or kidney cancer. The CDR3 runs from the conserved cysteine through the conserved F or W. D genes are given only for firm matches. Part of the rows lack a size; the others show once, few, many or a class for expanded clones.

-	TRBJ2-1	-	TRBV19	CASSIVPSNEQFF	TGTGCCAGTAGTATAGTCCCTAGTAATGAGCAGTTCTTC
-	TRBJ1-2	-	TRBV19	CASSGAGLLSGGYTF	TGTGCCAGTAGTGGGGCTGGCCTTCTGTCCGGTGGCTACACCTTC
-	TRBJ2-5	-	TRBV10-1	CASSESVGSAETQYF	TGCGCCAGCAGTGAGTCTGTGGGGAGCGCGGAGACCCAGTACTTC
TRBD1	TRBJ1-1	-	TRBV6-1	CASSDKFRGDTEAFF	TGTGCCAGCAGTGACAAGTTCAGGGGGGACACTGAAGCTTTCTTT
TRBD2	TRBJ2-1	-	TRBV7-9	CASSFSGTRGYEQFF	TGTGCCAGCAGCTTTTCCGGGACTAGAGGTTATGAGCAGTTCTTC
-	TRBJ1-5	-	TRBV27	CASSFGRGPNQPQHF	TGTGCCAGCAGTTTTGGGCGGGGGCCCAATCAGCCCCAGCATTTT
TRBD2	TRBJ2-3	-	TRBV7-2	CASSLDWAGGLDTQYF	TGTGCCAGCAGCTTAGACTGGGCGGGAGGTCTAGATACGCAGTATTTT
-	TRBJ2-1	once	TRBV6-5	CASSLLTNEQFF	TGTGCCAGCAGCCTACTCACCAATGAGCAGTTCTTC
TRBD1	TRBJ1-5	-	TRBV6-5	CASSYSQGARQPQHF	TGTGCCAGCAGTTACTCGCAGGGGGCGCGGCAGCCCCAGCATTTT
TRBD2	TRBJ2-3	-	TRBV5-1	CASSVRDYTTDTQYF	TGCGCCAGCAGCGTCCGGGACTACACCACAGATACGCAGTATTTT